The 18 T cell receptor beta chains below come from one sample, sequenced in a study of long-term antiretroviral therapy in people with HIV. This was the immunoSEQ v3.0 assay at survey level. Measured with immunoSEQ multiplex PCR; TCRdb has only the in-frame clones, and not every one. Among roughly 16,000 clones, roughly 80% were seen once, and the ten largest hold roughly 14%. Material: unsorted PBMCs, obtained less than 2.2 years before starting antiretroviral therapy. The origin of the receptors is a man younger than 45 with HIV.

This sequence joins TRBV7-2 and TRBJ2-1, with 13 bases lining up with TRBD2. The CDR3 runs 19 residues. J lost 2 bases, V lost 3 bases, and 10 bases had no gene match. Germline V CDR1 and CDR2: SGHTA, FQGNSA. The CDR3 loop is CASSFPGLAGSMTYNEQFF. CDR3 sequence (DNA): TGTGCCAGCAGCTTCCCGGGACTAGCGGGATCGATGACCTACAATGAGCAGTTCTTC.

The table lists this clone with a few counts. Here the CDR3 DNA reads TGTGCCAGCAGGTACCGACAGGGGAGCTCCTACGAGCAGTACTTC. As protein: CASRYRQGSSYEQYF. The V and J genes are TRBV5-5 and TRBJ2-7; TRBD1 agrees at 8 bases. The germline V gene has CDR1 SGHKS and CDR2 YYEKEE (reference sequence). Trimming took 5 bases from V and 0 from J; bases not matched to a gene: 7. The CDR3 is 15 amino acids.

The chain has TRBV5-1 and TRBJ2-1, with 14 bases lining up with TRBD2. CDR3 length equals 15 residues. Germline V gives CDR1 SGHRS, CDR2 YFSETQ. V lost 3 bases to trimming and J lost 8 bases; unmatched junction nucleotides: 4. DNA for the CDR3: TGCGCCAGCAGCTGGGGGACTAGCGGGAGAGATGAGCAGTTCTTC. It codes for CASSWGTSGRDEQFF.

This CDR3 is CAWSITSGRTDTQYF. CDR3 in DNA: TGTGCCTGGAGTATTACTAGCGGGAGGACAGATACGCAGTATTTT. The rearrangement links TRBV30 to TRBJ2-3, with 12 bases matching TRBD2. This CDR3 spans 15 amino acids. The ends lost 2 bases at V and 3 bases at J; junction bases unmatched: 3. From germline, CDR1 is GTSNPN and CDR2 SVGIG (reference sequence). Drawing the rest from reference TRBV30 and TRBJ2-3, the complete variable domain is SQTIHQWPATLVQPVGSPLSLECTVEGTSNPNLYWYRQAAGRGLQLLFYSVGIGQISSEVPQNLSASRPQDRQFILSSKKLLLSDSGFYLCAWSITSGRTDTQYFGPGTRLTVL.

This CDR3 reads CASSLPGEETQYF. DNA for the CDR3: TGTGCCAGCAGCCTGCCGGGGGAGGAGACCCAGTACTTC. The chain links TRBV5-4 to TRBJ2-5; D possibly corresponds to TRBD2 (6 bases). From germline, CDR1 is SGHNT and CDR2 YYREEE (reference sequence). The V and J ends lost 4 bases and 5 bases respectively, with 12 bases between them. This CDR3 has 13 residues.

The chain carries TRBV19 and TRBJ1-1; no clear D gene. Germline V gives CDR1 LNHDA, CDR2 SQIVND (reference sequence). The CDR3 is made up of 15 amino acids. Trimming took 7 bases from V and 1 from J, leaving 16 bases between them. CDR3 DNA: TGTGCCAGTACCCTCTTGCGGGGAGCGAACACTGAAGCTTTCTTT. Its translation is CASTLLRGANTEAFF.

The chain couples TRBV5-5 to TRBJ2-7; TRBD1 is a possible D gene (6 bases). Germline loops: CDR1 SGHKS, CDR2 YYEKEE (reference sequence). The CDR3 consists of 14 residues. The V end was cut by 5 bases, the J end by 1 base, with 13 bases between. CDR3 bases: TGTGCCAGCAGTTTTGACAGGTTATCCTACGAGCAGTACTTC. Amino acid sequence: CASSFDRLSYEQYF.

This clone is hyperexpanded in the sample. The chain combines TRBV4-1 with TRBJ2-7, with D possibly matching TRBD1 (5 bases). The germline gives CDR1 MGHRA, CDR2 YSYEKL. Trimming took 0 bases from V and 2 from J, leaving 14 bases between them. The CDR3 is 16 residues long. For the CDR3, the DNA is TGCGCCAGCAGCCAAGAAATGACAGCAGCAACCTACGAGCAGTACTTC. It encodes CASSQEMTAATYEQYF.

The chain carries TRBV5-1 and TRBJ2-5, with TRBD2 matching over 10 bases. The V and J ends lost 4 bases and 4 bases, in that order; junction bases with no gene match: 10. CDR1 SGHRS and CDR2 YFSETQ come from the germline V gene. The CDR3 has 16 amino acids. The CDR3 protein is CASSGGLATVRETQYF. The CDR3 coding sequence is TGCGCCAGCAGCGGGGGACTAGCGACCGTTCGAGAGACCCAGTACTTC.

This clone was recorded once. The V and J genes are TRBV14 and TRBJ2-7; either TRBD1 or TRBD2 may fit D (5 bases each). The CDR3 runs 14 residues. The germline CDR1 and CDR2 sequences are SGHDN and FVKESK. The V and J ends lost 2 bases and 6 bases respectively, with 14 bases between them. CDR3 sequence: CASSQPGPWGEQYF. The CDR3 nucleotides are TGTGCCAGCAGCCAACCGGGACCCTGGGGCGAGCAGTACTTC.

The CDR3 nucleotides are TGTGCCAGCAGGACCTCATTAGGGGCGTCCCACGAGCAGTACTTC. Protein product: CASRTSLGASHEQYF. This chain connects TRBV27 to TRBJ2-7; D is perhaps TRBD1 (5 bases). CDR1 MNHEY and CDR2 SMNVEV come from the germline V gene (reference sequence). Between the trimmed V and J ends, which lost 6 bases and 5 bases, there was a span of 20 bases. This CDR3 has 15 residues.

This chain joins TRBV11-2 and TRBJ2-7; D is unclear. V lost 3 bases and J lost 2, with 8 bases in between. Germline V gives CDR1 SGHAT, CDR2 FQNNGV. This CDR3 region has 13 residues. In DNA form, the CDR3 reads TGTGCCAGCAGCTTGGGCCAAACCTACGAGCAGTACTTC. Its translation is CASSLGQTYEQYF. Based on the CDR3 plus reference TRBV11-2 and TRBJ2-7, the full variable domain is EAGVAQSPRYKIIEKRQSVAFWCNPISGHATLYWYQQILGQGPKLLIQFQNNGVVDDSQLPKDRFSAERLKGVDSTLKIQPAKLEDSAVYLCASSLGQTYEQYFGPGTRLTVT.

The chain combines TRBV19 with TRBJ2-1, with 11 nucleotides matching TRBD2. Germline assignment: CDR1 LNHDA and CDR2 SQIVND (reference sequence). V shed 5 bases and J 7 bases; nucleotides not matched to a gene: 13. This CDR3 is built from 17 residues. The CDR3: CASSSPQVAGGWNEQFF. The CDR3, as DNA: TGTGCCAGTAGTTCGCCCCAGGTAGCGGGAGGGTGGAATGAGCAGTTCTTC.

The chain uses TRBV6-5 and TRBJ1-1, with TRBD1 identical over 7 bases. The CDR3 extends over 14 amino acids. Germline CDR1 and CDR2: MNHEY and SVGAGI. The trim removed 6 bases at V and 1 base at J, leaving 5 bases unmatched. The CDR3 nucleotides are TGTGCCAGCAGGACAGGACAGGAGAACACTGAAGCTTTCTTT. It codes for CASRTGQENTEAFF.

The genes are TRBV6-6 and TRBJ1-1; D ambiguous. Trimming removed 5 bases at V and 1 base at J, with 11 bases between. The CDR3 spans 14 residues. Germline loops: CDR1 MNHNY, CDR2 SVGAGI (reference sequence). CDR3 amino acids: CASSIPGGNTEAFF. CDR3 nucleotides: TGTGCCAGCAGTATCCCGGGTGGGAACACTGAAGCTTTCTTT.

This sequence joins TRBV27 and TRBJ1-1; 8 positions match TRBD1. CDR1 is MNHEY, CDR2 SMNVEV, per germline (reference sequence). J lost 4 bases, V lost 2 bases, and 0 bases had no gene match. The CDR3 sequence is 13 residues long. CDR3 bases: TGTGCCAGCAGTTTAACAGGGGGCACTGAAGCTTTCTTT. Amino acids: CASSLTGGTEAFF.

The chain links TRBV5-5 to TRBJ1-1, with D hard to call. The V end was cut by 6 bases, the J end by 2 bases, with 5 bases between. This CDR3 has 11 amino acids. The germline gives CDR1 SGHKS, CDR2 YYEKEE (reference sequence). For the CDR3, the DNA is TGTGCCAGCACCCTTAACACTGAAGCTTTCTTT. It codes for CASTLNTEAFF.

V is TRBV27 and J is TRBJ1-1, with D possibly being TRBD1 (6 bases). Trimming left V 6 bases short and J 0 bases short, with 11 bases between. The CDR3 consists of 14 residues. The germline CDR1 and CDR2 sequences are MNHEY and SMNVEV (reference sequence). The CDR3 region is CASSQTGMNTEAFF. The CDR3 bases are TGTGCCAGCAGCCAGACAGGCATGAACACTGAAGCTTTCTTT.